This TCR beta chain was sequenced for a study of OX40 agonist ivuxolimab in advanced cancers. Study at large: The patients received ivuxolimab by intravenous route every 2 weeks at 0.01 to 10 mg/kg. Hepatocellular carcinoma, melanoma, renal cell or head and neck cancer occurred in dose-escalation patients.

Sequencing was performed with immunoSEQ multiplex PCR; in TCRdb, only in-frame clones are kept and a portion is missing. The sample consists of 55,000 to 65,000 clones, about 90% of them appearing once. The receptor was derived from an adult with an advanced solid tumor such as melanoma, head and neck, liver or kidney cancer. Sample: CD4+ or CD8+ T cells sorted from blood, taken in a trial of the OX40 agonist ivuxolimab.

CDR3 DNA sequence: TGTGCCAGCAGTTACTCGGCAGGGCCTGAAGCTTTCTTT. Its protein is CASSYSAGPEAFF. The rearrangement links TRBV6-5 to TRBJ1-1; a possible D gene is TRBD1 (5 bases). The CDR3 spans 13 residues. Germline CDR1 and CDR2: MNHEY and SVGAGI. V was pared by 0 bases and J by 6 bases, with 8 bases between.